These T cell receptor beta chains were read from a single sample in a study of T cells after yellow fever vaccination. MiXCR, applied by TCRdb to the 5' RACE reads, yields one record per CDR3 protein. The repertoire holds approximately 250,000 distinct CDR3 sequences, about 3.7% seen once, with over 15% in the top ten. Here the sequenced sample was PBMCs, taken 15 days after the yellow fever booster vaccination. The source is a man younger than 30 who received the YFV17D yellow fever vaccine. CDR3s include the opening cysteine and the closing phenylalanine or tryptophan. The D gene is left open where the match is weak. Only part of the rows carry a size: once, few, many, or a class if the clone is expanded.

D: TRBD1; size: NA; J: TRBJ2-3; V: TRBV9; CDR3: CASSVGMTGQQDTQYF; DNA: TGTGCCAGCAGCGTAGGGATGACAGGGCAGCAGGATACGCAGTATTTT
D: NA; size: many; J: TRBJ2-5; V: TRBV7-2; CDR3: CASSLMAQETQYF; DNA: TGTGCCAGCAGCTTGATGGCCCAAGAGACCCAGTACTTC
D: NA; size: many; J: TRBJ1-6; V: TRBV7-9; CDR3: CATNGGIGSPLHF; DNA: TGTGCCACTAACGGAGGGATCGGATCACCCCTCCACTTT
D: NA; size: many; J: TRBJ2-7; V: TRBV6-5; CDR3: CASSYHRDSEQYF; DNA: TGTGCCAGCAGTTACCACAGGGATAGCGAGCAGTACTTC
D: TRBD2; size: many; J: TRBJ2-5; V: TRBV27; CDR3: CASSPLTSGAETQYF; DNA: TGTGCCAGCAGTCCTCTGACTAGCGGCGCAGAGACCCAGTACTTC
D: NA; size: many; J: TRBJ1-1; V: TRBV25-1; CDR3: CASSEYGFQGTEAFF; DNA: TGTGCCAGCAGTGAATATGGCTTCCAGGGGACTGAAGCTTTCTTT
D: TRBD1; size: NA; J: TRBJ1-1; V: TRBV6-2/TRBV6-3; CDR3: CASSYFGQGGYTEAFF; DNA: TGTGCCAGCAGTTACTTCGGACAGGGCGGGTACACTGAAGCTTTCTTT
D: TRBD1; size: many; J: TRBJ2-2; V: TRBV19; CDR3: CASSRQGSTGELFF; DNA: TGTGCCAGTAGTCGACAGGGGAGCACCGGGGAGCTGTTTTTT
D: TRBD2; size: NA; J: TRBJ2-1; V: TRBV5-6; CDR3: CASSWGTSGAYNEQFF; DNA: TGTGCCAGCAGCTGGGGGACTAGCGGGGCTTACAATGAGCAGTTCTTC
D: NA; size: many; J: TRBJ2-2; V: TRBV5-5; CDR3: CASSGGRGNTGELFF; DNA: TGTGCCAGCAGTGGAGGTCGGGGGAACACCGGGGAGCTGTTTTTT
D: TRBD2; size: many; J: TRBJ2-3; V: TRBV20-1; CDR3: CSARGGGSGTTDTQYF; DNA: TGCAGTGCTAGAGGTGGGGGTAGCGGGACCACAGATACGCAGTATTTT
D: TRBD1; size: many; J: TRBJ2-2; V: TRBV5-1; CDR3: CASSLGQYTGELFF; DNA: TGCGCCAGCAGCCTGGGACAGTACACCGGGGAGCTGTTTTTT
D: NA; size: many; J: TRBJ2-5; V: TRBV20-1; CDR3: CSGNTEGDNGETQYF; DNA: TGCAGCGGAAACACTGAAGGGGATAACGGGGAGACCCAGTACTTC
D: TRBD1; size: many; J: TRBJ1-1; V: TRBV3-1; CDR3: CASSQDMTGAEAFF; DNA: TGTGCCAGCAGCCAAGACATGACAGGGGCAGAAGCTTTCTTT
D: NA; size: many; J: TRBJ1-3; V: TRBV9; CDR3: CASSVFGLGNTIYF; DNA: TGTGCCAGCAGCGTCTTCGGGCTCGGAAACACCATATATTTT
D: NA; size: many; J: TRBJ2-3; V: TRBV5-1; CDR3: CASRDRPEDTQYF; DNA: TGCGCCAGCAGAGATAGGCCAGAAGATACGCAGTATTTT
D: TRBD2; size: few; J: TRBJ2-1; V: TRBV27; CDR3: CASSFSPPGTSGNNEQFF; DNA: TGTGCCAGCAGTTTTTCCCCCCCCGGGACTAGCGGAAACAATGAGCAGTTCTTC
D: NA; size: many; J: TRBJ2-6; V: TRBV5-1; CDR3: CASSSRTGSGANVLTF; DNA: TGCGCCAGCAGCTCCAGGACGGGCTCTGGGGCCAACGTCCTGACTTTC
D: NA; size: many; J: TRBJ2-3; V: TRBV5-1; CDR3: CASSLVPDTDTQYF; DNA: TGCGCCAGCAGCTTGGTCCCAGATACCGATACGCAGTATTTT
D: TRBD1; size: many; J: TRBJ1-5; V: TRBV19; CDR3: CASSRAGTGYSNQPQHF; DNA: TGTGCCAGTAGTAGAGCCGGGACAGGCTATAGCAATCAGCCCCAGCATTTT
D: NA; size: many; J: TRBJ2-5; V: TRBV7-2; CDR3: CASSPVDRETQYF; DNA: TGTGCCAGCAGCCCCGTTGACAGGGAGACCCAGTACTTC
D: NA; size: many; J: TRBJ1-5; V: TRBV12-3/TRBV12-4; CDR3: CASRPGFSNQPQHF; DNA: TGTGCCAGCAGGCCGGGGTTTAGCAATCAGCCCCAGCATTTT
D: NA; size: many; J: TRBJ1-1; V: TRBV7-9; CDR3: CASSLEGGAFF; DNA: TGTGCCAGCAGCTTAGAAGGGGGAGCTTTCTTT
D: NA; size: once; J: TRBJ1-5; V: TRBV10-1; CDR3: CASSGHSNQPQHF; DNA: TGCGCCAGCAGTGGCCATAGCAATCAGCCCCAGCATTTT
D: TRBD2; size: many; J: TRBJ2-5; V: TRBV4-1; CDR3: CASSPLGGSGETQYF; DNA: TGCGCCAGCAGCCCCCTGGGGGGGTCCGGGGAGACCCAGTACTTC
D: NA; size: many; J: TRBJ2-5; V: TRBV27; CDR3: CASSFVGARETQYF; DNA: TGTGCCAGCAGTTTTGTTGGGGCGCGAGAGACCCAGTACTTC
D: NA; size: many; J: TRBJ1-2; V: TRBV4-2; CDR3: CASSPLELQGEGSGYTF; DNA: TGTGCCAGCAGCCCCCTCGAGTTACAGGGAGAAGGATCTGGCTACACCTTC
D: NA; size: many; J: TRBJ1-3; V: TRBV5-1; CDR3: CASSDGGTSGNTIYF; DNA: TGCGCCAGCTCCGATGGGGGAACCTCTGGAAACACCATATATTTT
D: NA; size: many; J: TRBJ2-2; V: TRBV5-1; CDR3: CASTRPGNTGELFF; DNA: TGCGCCAGCACCCGACCGGGAAACACCGGGGAGCTGTTTTTT
D: NA; size: many; J: TRBJ1-2; V: TRBV7-2; CDR3: CASCPSPAGGYGYTF; DNA: TGTGCCAGCTGCCCCTCGCCGGCAGGCGGATATGGCTACACCTTC
D: NA; size: many; J: TRBJ1-5; V: TRBV20-1; CDR3: CSARLHSSNQPQHF; DNA: TGCAGTGCTAGGCTTCACTCGTCCAATCAGCCCCAGCATTTT
D: NA; size: many; J: TRBJ2-7; V: TRBV29-1; CDR3: CSVEAPVDSFSYEQYF; DNA: TGCAGCGTTGAAGCACCTGTCGACAGCTTCTCCTACGAGCAGTACTTC
D: TRBD2; size: many; J: TRBJ2-2; V: TRBV7-3; CDR3: CASSLGAGGPGELFF; DNA: TGTGCCAGCAGCTTAGGGGCGGGGGGCCCCGGGGAGCTGTTTTTT
D: TRBD2; size: many; J: TRBJ2-5; V: TRBV7-7; CDR3: CASSPPGLGSETQYF; DNA: TGTGCTAGCAGCCCCCCGGGACTAGGGAGTGAGACCCAGTACTTC
D: NA; size: many; J: TRBJ2-1; V: TRBV5-6; CDR3: CASSRQVISSYNEQFF; DNA: TGTGCCAGCAGCCGCCAGGTGATTAGCTCCTACAATGAGCAGTTCTTC
D: NA; size: many; J: TRBJ1-5; V: TRBV6-1; CDR3: CASSGLTDNQPQHF; DNA: TGTGCCAGCAGCGGGCTTACCGACAATCAGCCCCAGCATTTT
D: TRBD2; size: many; J: TRBJ2-4; V: TRBV4-2; CDR3: CASSQESTSWSKNIQYF; DNA: TGTGCCAGCAGCCAAGAATCGACTAGCTGGTCCAAAAACATTCAGTACTTC
D: NA; size: few; J: TRBJ2-2; V: TRBV11-3; CDR3: CASSPVVDHGNTGELFF; DNA: TGTGCCAGCAGCCCGGTCGTAGATCACGGAAACACCGGGGAGCTGTTTTTT
D: NA; size: many; J: TRBJ1-2; V: TRBV29-1; CDR3: CSVFPSKANYGYTF; DNA: TGCAGCGTTTTCCCATCCAAGGCTAACTATGGCTACACCTTC
D: NA; size: many; J: TRBJ2-1; V: TRBV5-5; CDR3: CASSLGESYNEQFF; DNA: TGTGCCAGCAGCTTGGGAGAGTCCTACAATGAGCAGTTCTTC
D: TRBD2; size: many; J: TRBJ2-3; V: TRBV12-3/TRBV12-4; CDR3: CASSLGGLADTQYF; DNA: TGTGCCAGCAGTTTGGGTGGACTAGCGGATACGCAGTATTTT
D: NA; size: many; J: TRBJ2-3; V: TRBV10-3; CDR3: CAISPRGTPTSTDTQYF; DNA: TGTGCCATCAGCCCTCGGGGGACCCCCACTAGCACAGATACGCAGTATTTT